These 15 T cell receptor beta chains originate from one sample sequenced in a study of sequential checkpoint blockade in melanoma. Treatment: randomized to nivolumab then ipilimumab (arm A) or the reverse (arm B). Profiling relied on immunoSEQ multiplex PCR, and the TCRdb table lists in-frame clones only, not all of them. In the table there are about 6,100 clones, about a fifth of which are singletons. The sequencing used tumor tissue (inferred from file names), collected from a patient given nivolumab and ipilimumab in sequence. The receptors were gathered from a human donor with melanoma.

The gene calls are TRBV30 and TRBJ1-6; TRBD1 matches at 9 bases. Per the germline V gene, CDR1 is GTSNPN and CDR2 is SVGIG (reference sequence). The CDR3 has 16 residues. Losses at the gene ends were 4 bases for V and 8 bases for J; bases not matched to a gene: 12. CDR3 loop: CAWNFGTGLVDSPLHF. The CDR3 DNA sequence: TGTGCCTGGAATTTCGGGACAGGGTTGGTGGATTCACCCCTCCACTTT.

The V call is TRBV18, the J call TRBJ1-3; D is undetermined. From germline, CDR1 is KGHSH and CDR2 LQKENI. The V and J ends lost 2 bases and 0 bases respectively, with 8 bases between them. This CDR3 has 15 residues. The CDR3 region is CASSPELGSGNTIYF. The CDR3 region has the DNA TGTGCCAGCTCACCAGAATTGGGCTCTGGAAACACCATATATTTT.

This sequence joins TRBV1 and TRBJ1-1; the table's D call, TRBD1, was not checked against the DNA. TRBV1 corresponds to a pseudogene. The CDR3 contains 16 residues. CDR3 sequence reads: CASSQDLWGRKTEAFF. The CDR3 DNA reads TGCGCCAGCAGCCAAGATCTTTGGGGGCGAAAAACTGAAGCTTTCTTT.

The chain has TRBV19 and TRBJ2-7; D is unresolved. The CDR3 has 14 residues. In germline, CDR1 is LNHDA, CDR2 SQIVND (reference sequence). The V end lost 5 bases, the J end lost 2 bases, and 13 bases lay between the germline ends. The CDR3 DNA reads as TGTGCCAGTAGTGAACGGACCTCTGCCTACGAGCAGTACTTC. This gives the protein CASSERTSAYEQYF.

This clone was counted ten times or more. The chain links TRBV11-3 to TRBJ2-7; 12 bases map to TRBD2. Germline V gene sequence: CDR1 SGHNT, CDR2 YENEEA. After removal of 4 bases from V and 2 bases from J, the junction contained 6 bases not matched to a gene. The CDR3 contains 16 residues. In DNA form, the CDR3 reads TGTGCCAGCAGCTCCTCGCTAGCGGGAGGGGCCTACGAGCAGTACTTC. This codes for CASSSSLAGGAYEQYF.

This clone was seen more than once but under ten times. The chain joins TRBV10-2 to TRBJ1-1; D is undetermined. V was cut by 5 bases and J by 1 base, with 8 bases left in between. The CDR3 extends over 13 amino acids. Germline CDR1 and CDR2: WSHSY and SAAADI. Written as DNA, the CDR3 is TGCGCCAGCAGTCCTGGACGGAACACTGAAGCTTTCTTT. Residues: CASSPGRNTEAFF.

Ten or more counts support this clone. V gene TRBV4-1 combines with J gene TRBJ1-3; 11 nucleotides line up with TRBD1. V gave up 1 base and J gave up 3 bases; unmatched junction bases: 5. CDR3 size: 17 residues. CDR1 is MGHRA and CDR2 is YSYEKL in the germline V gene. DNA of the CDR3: TGCGCCAGCAGCCAAGGCCCGGGGACAGGGGGTGGAAACACCATATATTTT. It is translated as CASSQGPGTGGGNTIYF.

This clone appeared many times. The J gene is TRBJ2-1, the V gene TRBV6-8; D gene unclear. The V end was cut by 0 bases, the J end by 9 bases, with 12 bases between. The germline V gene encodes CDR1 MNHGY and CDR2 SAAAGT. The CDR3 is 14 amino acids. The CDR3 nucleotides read TGTGCCAGCAGTTACTCGTTGGCGCTTTTTGAGCAGTTCTTC. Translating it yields CASSYSLALFEQFF.

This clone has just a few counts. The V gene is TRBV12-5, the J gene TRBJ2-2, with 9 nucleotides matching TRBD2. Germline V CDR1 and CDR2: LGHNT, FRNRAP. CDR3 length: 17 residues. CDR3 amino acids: CASKPTGAAGGTGELFF. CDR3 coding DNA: TGTGCCAGCAAACCTACCGGGGCGGCGGGGGGGACCGGGGAGCTGTTTTTT. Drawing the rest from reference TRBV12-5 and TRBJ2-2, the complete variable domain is DARVTQTPRHKVTEMGQEVTMRCQPILGHNTVFWYRQTMMQGLELLAYFRNRAPLDDSGMPKDRFSAEMPDATLATLKIQPSEPRDSAVYFCASKPTGAAGGTGELFFGEGSRLTVL.

CDR3 bases: TGTGCCAGCAGCCCAGGTGGGTTGGAGACCCAGTACTTC. As protein: CASSPGGLETQYF. The V call is TRBV28, the J call TRBJ2-5; no reliable D call. With 6 bases removed from V and 5 bases from J, the gap between germline ends came to 13 bases. The CDR3 is made up of 13 amino acids. Germline V lookup: CDR1 MDHEN, CDR2 SYDVKM.

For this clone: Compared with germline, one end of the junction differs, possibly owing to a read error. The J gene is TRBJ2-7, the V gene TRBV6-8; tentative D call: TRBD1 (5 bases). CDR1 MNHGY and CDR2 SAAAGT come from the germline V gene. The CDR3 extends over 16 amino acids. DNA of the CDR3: TGTGCCATCAGTCCGACAGACAATCTCCCAATCGACGAGCAGTACTTC. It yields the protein CAISPTDNLPIDEQYF.

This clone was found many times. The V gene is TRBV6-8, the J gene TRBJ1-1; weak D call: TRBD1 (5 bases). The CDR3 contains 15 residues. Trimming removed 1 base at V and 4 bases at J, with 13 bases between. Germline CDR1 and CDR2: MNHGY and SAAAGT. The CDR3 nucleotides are TGTGCCAGCAGTTACTTGATTCCCGGGGGCACTGAAGCTTTCTTT. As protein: CASSYLIPGGTEAFF.

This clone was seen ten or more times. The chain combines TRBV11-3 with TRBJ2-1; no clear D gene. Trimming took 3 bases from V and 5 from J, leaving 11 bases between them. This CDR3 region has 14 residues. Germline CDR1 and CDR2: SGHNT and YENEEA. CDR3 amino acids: CASSLDPGDNEQFF. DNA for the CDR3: TGTGCCAGCAGCTTGGATCCGGGCGACAATGAGCAGTTCTTC.

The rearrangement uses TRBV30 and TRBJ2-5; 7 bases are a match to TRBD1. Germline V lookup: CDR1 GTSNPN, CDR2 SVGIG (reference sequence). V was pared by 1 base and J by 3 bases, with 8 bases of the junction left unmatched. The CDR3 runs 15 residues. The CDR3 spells CAWSEQGRRKETQYF. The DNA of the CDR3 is TGTGCCTGGAGTGAACAGGGGCGAAGAAAAGAGACCCAGTACTTC.

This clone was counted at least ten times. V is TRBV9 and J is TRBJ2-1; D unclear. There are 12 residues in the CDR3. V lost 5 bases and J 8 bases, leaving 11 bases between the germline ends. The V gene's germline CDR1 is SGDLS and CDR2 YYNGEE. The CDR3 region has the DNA TGTGCCAGCAGTGGAACTATCGATGAGCAGTTCTTC. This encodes CASSGTIDEQFF.